These 30 T cell receptor beta chains were sequenced from one sample in a study of shared clonotypes between healthy human individuals. Generated by immunoSEQ multiplex PCR, the TCRdb table keeps only in-frame clones and is missing some. The sample lists under 2.5 million clones; approximately 90% were seen once. The sequenced material came from naive CD4+ T cells from PBMCs. Subset specified: CD45RA+ positively selected. These receptors were taken from a man aged 18 to 30 in good health. Some clones in this sample may be carry-over from other donors' samples.

The chain is built from TRBV19 and TRBJ1-2; D remains unclear. CDR1 and CDR2 from the germline V gene are LNHDA and SQIVND (reference sequence). The CDR3 runs to 14 residues. The V end lost 7 bases, the J end lost 3 bases, and 15 bases lay between the germline ends. CDR3 loop: CASTNLGLYYGYTF. CDR3 nucleotide sequence: TGTGCCAGTACCAACCTAGGACTTTACTATGGCTACACCTTC.

In this sample, this clone turned up a few times. The chain uses TRBV19 and TRBJ1-5; the D gene is possibly TRBD1 (5 bases). The CDR3 is made up of 18 amino acids. In germline, CDR1 is LNHDA, CDR2 SQIVND (reference sequence). Trimming took off 3 bases at V and 0 bases at J, with 18 bases between the two ends. CDR3 protein: CASSMYRERGYSNQPQHF. CDR3 DNA sequence: TGTGCCAGTAGTATGTATAGGGAAAGGGGTTATAGCAATCAGCCCCAGCATTTT.

The chain combines TRBV19 with TRBJ1-2; D is ambiguous. With 5 bases removed from V and 5 bases from J, the gap between germline ends came to 9 bases. The germline gives CDR1 LNHDA, CDR2 SQIVND (reference sequence). The CDR3 spans 12 residues. The CDR3 coding sequence is TGTGCCAGTAGTGTGACGGATTATGGCTACACCTTC. Translating it yields CASSVTDYGYTF.

This clone was counted once. The CDR3 sequence: CASSLGDIQAGEKLFF. CDR3 DNA sequence: TGCGCCAGCAGCTTGGGGGACATCCAAGCAGGGGAAAAACTGTTTTTT. The J gene is TRBJ1-4, the V gene TRBV5-1; D possibly corresponds to TRBD1 (6 bases). Germline V lookup: CDR1 SGHRS, CDR2 YFSETQ. V gave up 0 bases and J gave up 8 bases, with 17 bases separating them. CDR3 length: 16 amino acids.

The chain combines TRBV15 with TRBJ2-5; D is tentatively TRBD1 or TRBD2 (6 bases each). Germline assignment: CDR1 LNHNV and CDR2 YYDKDF (reference sequence). V lost 0 bases to trimming and J lost 5 bases, with 16 bases between them. This CDR3 has 16 amino acids. The CDR3 bases are TGTGCCACCAGCAGAGAACAGGGAGGTCTTAAGGAGACCCAGTACTTC. Its translation is CATSREQGGLKETQYF.

J is TRBJ1-1 and V is TRBV6-1, with D unresolved. The CDR3 is 13 amino acids. Germline V gives CDR1 MNHNS, CDR2 SASEGT. Between the trimmed V and J ends, which lost 0 bases and 6 bases, there was a span of 8 bases. The CDR3 DNA sequence: TGTGCCAGCAGTGAAGCGGGGTGGGCTGAAGCTTTCTTT. It codes for CASSEAGWAEAFF.

The chain joins TRBV7-9 to TRBJ1-1; D unresolved. The CDR3 sequence is 14 residues long. Trimming stripped 5 bases from V and 3 bases from J, with 13 bases between. The germline gives CDR1 SEHNR, CDR2 FQNEAQ (reference sequence). The CDR3 reads CASSEQSRDTEAFF. The DNA of the CDR3 is TGTGCCAGCAGCGAACAATCTAGGGACACTGAAGCTTTCTTT.

V and J are TRBV30 and TRBJ2-7, with 7 bases that match TRBD2. Germline trimming cut 4 bases from V and 7 bases from J; bases unmatched to any gene: 10. CDR1 and CDR2 (germline): GTSNPN, SVGIG (reference sequence). The CDR3 extends over 13 amino acids. The CDR3 is CAWTHRGVIEQYF. The DNA of the CDR3 is TGTGCCTGGACTCATCGGGGGGTTATAGAGCAGTACTTC.

V and J are TRBV28 and TRBJ1-1, with D perhaps matching TRBD1 (5 bases). CDR3 size: 13 residues. Per the germline V gene, CDR1 is MDHEN and CDR2 is SYDVKM. V lost 2 bases and J 7 bases, leaving 11 bases between the germline ends. Here the CDR3 DNA reads TGTGCCAGCAGTTTACCCGACAGATATGAAGCTTTCTTT. Translation: CASSLPDRYEAFF.

V usage is TRBV5-4 and J usage is TRBJ2-3, with D perhaps TRBD2 (6 bases). This CDR3 has 13 residues. Per the germline V gene, CDR1 is SGHNT and CDR2 is YYREEE (reference sequence). Trimming took 10 bases from V and 1 from J, leaving 13 bases between them. The CDR3 is CAGGQIGTDTQYF. DNA of the CDR3: TGTGCCGGAGGGCAGATCGGCACAGATACGCAGTATTTT.

The gene calls are TRBV7-7 and TRBJ2-5, with a tentative D call TRBD2 (5 bases). In germline, CDR1 is SSHAT, CDR2 FNYEAQ (reference sequence). V was pared by 10 bases and J by 5 bases, with 14 bases between. The CDR3 is 12 amino acids. The CDR3 sequence is CATHGPGETQYF. CDR3 in DNA: TGTGCCACCCACGGGCCGGGGGAGACCCAGTACTTC.

The chain uses TRBV5-4 and TRBJ1-1; the D gene is possibly TRBD1 (6 bases). With 5 bases removed from V and 7 bases from J, the gap between germline ends came to 12 bases. This CDR3 has 12 amino acids. The germline V gene has CDR1 SGHNT and CDR2 YYREEE (reference sequence). The CDR3 protein is CASSLRGSEAFF. For the CDR3, the DNA is TGTGCCAGCAGTCTCAGGGGTAGTGAAGCTTTCTTT.

J is TRBJ2-1 and V is TRBV4-2; tentatively, D is TRBD1 (6 bases). The germline V gene has CDR1 LGHNA and CDR2 YNFKEQ. The CDR3 consists of 16 residues. Trimming removed 0 bases from V and 2 bases from J, with 11 bases in between. CDR3 in DNA: TGTGCCAGCAGCCAAGATTGGGGGCTCACCTACAATGAGCAGTTCTTC. Encoded protein: CASSQDWGLTYNEQFF.

CDR3 protein: CASKWTGAGNTIYF. CDR3 nucleotides: TGTGCCTCTAAATGGACAGGGGCTGGAAACACCATATATTTT. The chain couples TRBV10-3 to TRBJ1-3, with 9 bases matching TRBD1. Germline CDR1 ENHRY, CDR2 SYGVKD. The V segment lost 11 bases and the J segment 2 bases; nucleotides outside the gene matches: 7. There are 14 residues in the CDR3.

This sequence joins TRBV11-2 and TRBJ1-3; D remains unclear. V lost 4 bases to trimming and J lost 11 bases, with 15 bases between them. The germline gives CDR1 SGHAT, CDR2 FQNNGV. The CDR3 loop spans 13 amino acids. DNA for the CDR3: TGTGCCAGCAGCTCCCGACCCCTGGTACCCATATATTTT. As protein: CASSSRPLVPIYF.

CDR3 sequence: CASSQPGTNTEAFF. The CDR3 DNA reads as TGCGCCAGCAGCCAACCGGGAACCAACACTGAAGCTTTCTTT. V is TRBV4-1 and J is TRBJ1-1; D gene ambiguous. Germline-derived CDR1 and CDR2 are MGHRA and YSYEKL. Trimming took 2 bases from V and 2 from J, leaving 9 bases between them. CDR3 size: 14 residues.

The CDR3 loop reads CASSPLQGWTDTQYF. The CDR3 DNA reads as TGTGCCAGCTCACCTTTGCAGGGTTGGACAGATACGCAGTATTTT. The chain couples TRBV18 to TRBJ2-3; tentatively, D is TRBD1 (5 bases). V dropped 3 bases and J dropped 3 bases, with 13 bases sitting between them. The CDR3 loop spans 15 amino acids. The V gene's germline CDR1 is KGHSH and CDR2 LQKENI.

The chain joins TRBV27 to TRBJ2-2, with 13 bases fitting TRBD2. The germline V gene encodes CDR1 MNHEY and CDR2 SMNVEV (reference sequence). V shed 3 bases and J 0 bases; nucleotides not matched to a gene: 4. The CDR3 consists of 18 residues. Here the CDR3 DNA reads TGTGCCAGCAGTTTTTTAGGGACTAGCGGGGCGAACACCGGGGAGCTGTTTTTT. Translated, it gives CASSFLGTSGANTGELFF.

CDR3 DNA: TGTGCCAGCAGCTTAGGGTCACAGAGGGGGAGCTCTGGAAACACCATATATTTT. It translates to CASSLGSQRGSSGNTIYF. The V call is TRBV7-6, the J call TRBJ1-3; weak D call: TRBD1 (6 bases). Trimming took 1 base from V and 0 from J, leaving 16 bases between them. CDR1 SGHVS and CDR2 FNYEAQ come from the germline V gene. The CDR3 sequence is 18 residues long.

The CDR3 nucleotides are TGTGCCAGCAGCTTAGAGGCAGGGGTTGGTTACGAGCAGTACTTC. Translated, it gives CASSLEAGVGYEQYF. The V call is TRBV7-2, the J call TRBJ2-7; D might be TRBD1 (6 bases). This CDR3 is built from 15 residues. Between the trimmed V and J ends, which lost 1 base and 4 bases, there was a span of 14 bases. CDR1 and CDR2 (germline): SGHTA, FQGNSA.

This rearrangement joins TRBV5-1 to TRBJ1-1; no definite D call. This CDR3 spans 15 amino acids. V was cut by 0 bases and J by 6 bases, with 15 bases left in between. CDR1 is SGHRS and CDR2 is YFSETQ in the germline V gene. The CDR3 nucleotides are TGCGCCAGCAGCTTGGAAGTAGGCGGCGGATCTGAAGCTTTCTTT. Protein product: CASSLEVGGGSEAFF.

This sequence joins TRBV9 and TRBJ2-1, with D perhaps matching TRBD1 (6 bases). V was shortened by 4 bases and J by 0 bases, with 29 bases between the two germline ends. Germline V CDR1 and CDR2: SGDLS, YYNGEE. The CDR3 has 21 residues. This chain's CDR3 is CASSPEPLEVRDTSSYNEQFF. In nucleotides, the CDR3 is TGTGCCAGCAGCCCCGAACCCCTAGAAGTCCGGGACACCAGCTCCTACAATGAGCAGTTCTTC.

The chain links TRBV10-3 to TRBJ2-1, with D possibly being TRBD1 (6 bases). V lost 11 bases, J lost 2 bases, and 16 bases lay in between. The CDR3 sequence is 14 residues long. Germline V gene lookup returns CDR1 ENHRY and CDR2 SYGVKD. The CDR3 spells CAASRTATYNEQFF. The CDR3 bases are TGTGCCGCCTCAAGGACAGCAACCTACAATGAGCAGTTCTTC.

The gene calls are TRBV5-4 and TRBJ1-2; tentative D call: TRBD1 (5 bases). CDR3 length: 16 amino acids. Germline loops: CDR1 SGHNT, CDR2 YYREEE (reference sequence). Trimming pared 4 bases from V and 0 bases from J, leaving 16 bases between. The CDR3 DNA reads TGTGCCAGCAGCCATGGGACGGGAGGGACTAACTATGGCTACACCTTC. It codes for CASSHGTGGTNYGYTF. Based on the CDR3 plus reference TRBV5-4 and TRBJ1-2, the full variable domain is ETGVTQSPTHLIKTRGQQVTLRCSSQSGHNTVSWYQQALGQGPQFIFQYYREEENGRGNFPPRFSGLQFPNYSSELNVNALELDDSALYLCASSHGTGGTNYGYTFGSGTRLTVV.

The J gene is TRBJ2-7, the V gene TRBV6-6; the D is unclear. V was cut by 1 base and J by 0 bases, with 7 bases left in between. This CDR3 is built from 14 residues. Germline-derived CDR1 and CDR2 are MNHNY and SVGAGI (reference sequence). In DNA form, the CDR3 reads TGTGCCAGCAGTTACTACCGAAGCTCCTACGAGCAGTACTTC. This encodes CASSYYRSSYEQYF.

This chain joins TRBV6-6 and TRBJ1-2, with no clear D. With 6 bases removed from V and 2 bases from J, the gap between germline ends came to 19 bases. Germline CDR1 is MNHNY and CDR2 is SVGAGI (reference sequence). The CDR3 spans 16 residues. This CDR3 reads CASSPSRGPFNYGYTF. The CDR3 nucleotides read TGTGCCAGCAGCCCCTCCCGAGGGCCCTTCAACTATGGCTACACCTTC.

V gene TRBV6-6 combines with J gene TRBJ1-3; 9 bases are a match to TRBD1. From germline, CDR1 is MNHNY and CDR2 SVGAGI (reference sequence). This CDR3 spans 16 amino acids. Trimming removed 0 bases from V and 5 bases from J; junction bases left unmatched: 5. CDR3 coding DNA: TGTGCCAGCAGTTACTCGACCGGACAGGGGAGAAACACCATATATTTT. Translated: CASSYSTGQGRNTIYF.

This chain links TRBV18 with TRBJ2-3; TRBD2 matches at 8 bases. The CDR3 length is 15 residues. Per the germline V gene, CDR1 is KGHSH and CDR2 is LQKENI. V dropped 3 bases and J dropped 0; count of bases not matched to a gene: 2. The CDR3 DNA sequence: TGTGCCAGCTCACCGGGACTAGAGAGCACAGATACGCAGTATTTT. Translated: CASSPGLESTDTQYF.

The chain joins TRBV6-6 to TRBJ2-3; 9 bases line up with TRBD2. CDR3 length equals 16 residues. V dropped 5 bases and J dropped 5; count of bases not matched to a gene: 11. Germline V gene sequence: CDR1 MNHNY, CDR2 SVGAGI (reference sequence). CDR3 loop: CASSPVSGRRIDTQYF. CDR3 coding DNA: TGTGCCAGCAGTCCGGTCAGCGGGAGGAGGATAGATACGCAGTATTTT.

The rearrangement uses TRBV9 and TRBJ2-6, with 11 bases fitting TRBD1. CDR1 is SGDLS, CDR2 YYNGEE, per germline. The CDR3 sequence is 19 residues long. Trimming took 3 bases from V and 2 from J; bases not matched to a gene: 10. In DNA form, the CDR3 reads TGTGCCAGCAGCGGCGTTTGGGGGACAGGGGGTACTGGGGCCAACGTCCTGACTTTC. This translates into CASSGVWGTGGTGANVLTF.